This TCR beta chain was observed in a study of T cells after yellow fever vaccination. Study details: Any fraction with a low cell number was prepared using SMART-Seq v4 Ultra Low Input.

Turning to this clonotype: Its antigen is not identified.

Study-wide points: A secondary response was less intense yet reached its peak sooner, at day 5 versus 15.

Between the trimmed V and J ends, which lost 0 bases and 9 bases, there was a span of 16 bases. CDR1 and CDR2 from the germline V gene are SGHRS and YFSETQ. CDR3 length: 15 residues. TCRdb re-analysed the 5' RACE reads in MiXCR, keeping a single row per CDR3 protein. Of about 340,000 distinct CDR3 sequences detected, about 4% appear once; the ten largest clones hold roughly 26%. The origin of this receptor is a man between 18 and 29 years old who received the YFV17D yellow fever vaccine. The chain couples TRBV5-1 to TRBJ1-5; D gene uncertain. Sequencing was performed on PBMCs, taken 5 days after the yellow fever booster vaccination. The CDR3 spells CASSLDDREGGPQHF. For the CDR3, the DNA is TGCGCCAGCAGCTTGGATGATCGGGAAGGAGGGCCCCAGCATTTT.